A selection of T cell receptor beta chains follows, all from one sample in a study of blood T cells in healthy people across ages. MiXCR, applied by TCRdb to the 5' RACE reads, yields one record per CDR3 protein. The sample lists 1,500,000 or so distinct CDR3 sequences, approximately 43% occurring once. Sequenced: blood. The receptor set was obtained from a woman in her late teens or twenties in good health. Each CDR3 is given with its conserved first and last residue. A D gene is named only where the DNA matches it firmly. Clone size is not always given. Where it is, it says once, few, many or a class for expanded clones.

V gene	clone size	J gene	D gene	CDR3 DNA	CDR3 protein
TRBV12-3/TRBV12-4	few	TRBJ2-3	.	TGTGCCAGCAGTCACCTCGAGCGGGCCGACCGAGCAGATACGCAGTATTTT	CASSHLERADRADTQYF
TRBV27	.	TRBJ2-3	TRBD2	TGTGCCAGCGGGGACTACCTTAGCACAGATACGCAGTATTTT	CASGDYLSTDTQYF
TRBV29-1	.	TRBJ2-2	.	TGCAGCGTTGCTTTCCGGGAGCTTCCTCAGAACACCGGGGAGCTGTTTTTT	CSVAFRELPQNTGELFF
TRBV4-3	once	TRBJ1-2	.	TGCGCCAGCAGCCAAGGGACAACCTACTATGGCTACACCTTC	CASSQGTTYYGYTF
TRBV5-1	.	TRBJ2-1	TRBD2	TGCGCCACTCACGAGGGGACTAGCGGGTCAGGGCAGTTCTTC	CATHEGTSGSGQFF
TRBV10-3	many	TRBJ1-2	.	TGTGCCACCGGGCGGCAGGAGCTTAACTATGGCTACACCTTC	CATGRQELNYGYTF
TRBV6-2/TRBV6-3	once	TRBJ2-7	.	TGTGCCAGCAGTTACCAATTCTCAAACAATGAGCAGTACTTC	CASSYQFSNNEQYF
TRBV7-2	few	TRBJ1-2	.	TGTGCCAGCAGCTTAGGAGGGTTTGGCTATGGCTACACCTTC	CASSLGGFGYGYTF
TRBV15	.	TRBJ2-1	TRBD2	TGTGTCACCAGCACCGGACTAGATCCCAGCTACAATGAGCAGTTCTTC	CVTSTGLDPSYNEQFF
TRBV9	.	TRBJ2-6	.	TGTGCCAGCAGCGTAGGTGCCGAGACTTTC	CASSVGAETF
TRBV6-2/TRBV6-3	.	TRBJ1-2	TRBD1	TGTGCCAGCAGTGCCGGGACAGGGTTGAGCTATGGCTACACCTTC	CASSAGTGLSYGYTF
TRBV5-1	.	TRBJ2-1	.	TGCGCCAGCAGCTTGGAGGTAGGGGTGAATGAGCAGTTCTTC	CASSLEVGVNEQFF
TRBV7-2	.	TRBJ2-7	.	TGTGCCAGCAGCTTAAACGCGGTCCCTACCTACAATGAGCAGTACTTC	CASSLNAVPTYNEQYF
TRBV10-3	.	TRBJ2-5	TRBD2	TGTGCCACCCTCGGCACTAGCGCCCTCCAGGAGACCCAGTACTTC	CATLGTSALQETQYF
TRBV7-2	.	TRBJ2-7	TRBD1	TGTGCCAGCAGCCCCCGGGGACCCGGGACAGGTCCCAACGAGCAGTACTTC	CASSPRGPGTGPNEQYF
TRBV14	.	TRBJ2-1	.	TGTGCCAGCAGCCTTATTATAGGCGAGCAGTTCTTC	CASSLIIGEQFF
TRBV6-5	once	TRBJ1-2	.	TGTGCCAGCAGCCTACAGGGCCCCGGGTATGGCTACACCTTC	CASSLQGPGYGYTF